This T cell receptor (beta chain) was found in a study of blood T cell repertoires in COVID-19. Study-wide context: Collection of acute and convalescent COVID-19 samples took place in the United States, Italy and Spain.

Trimming took 5 bases from V and 10 from J; bases not matched to a gene: 5. Germline assignment: CDR1 SGHVS and CDR2 FQNEAQ. The CDR3 is 12 residues long. In the authors' methods: By means of reference gene primer amplification, nucleated cell counts were estimated. TCRdb's table, derived via immunoSEQ multiplex PCR, lists solely in-frame clones and lacks some. Clone size and the V and J calls come from that table; the DNA yielded D and trimming. The data show 200,000 to 250,000 clones, 86% seen once. The sample taken for sequencing was peripheral blood. The receptor's source is a man aged 55 to 69 with acute or convalescent COVID-19. The J gene is TRBJ1-1, the V gene TRBV7-8; TRBD1 matches at 9 bases. The CDR3 sequence is CASSQGQGRAFF. For the CDR3, the DNA is TGTGCCAGCAGCCAAGGACAGGGGAGAGCTTTCTTT. Supplemented by reference TRBV7-8 and TRBJ1-1, the full variable domain reads GAGVSQSPRYKVAKRGQDVALRCDPISGHVSLFWYQQALGQGPEFLTYFQNEAQLDKSGLPSDRFFAERPEGSVSTLKIQRTQQEDSAVYLCASSQGQGRAFFGQGTRLTVV.